This T cell receptor beta chain was observed in a study of early T cells in non-severe SARS-CoV-2 infection. Study at large: From unsorted whole blood, bulk RNA was sequenced, and the chains remained unpaired.

The CDR3 totals 14 residues. The junction had 1 base not matched to a gene; V was cut back by 4 bases and J by 4 bases. Germline loops: CDR1 MDHEN, CDR2 SYDVKM. Attachment of unique molecular identifiers was made to individual cDNA molecules. MiXCR, applied by TCRdb to the 5' RACE reads, yields one record per CDR3 protein. The sample lists 55,000 to 75,000 distinct CDR3 sequences, 9% to 10% occurring once. The TCR originated in an adult who was a healthcare worker with PCR-confirmed SARS-CoV-2 infection or an uninfected control (not recorded which). Sequencing was performed on whole blood, taken at baseline. The chain joins TRBV28 to TRBJ1-2, with 12 bases that match TRBD1. The CDR3 coding sequence is TGTGCCAGCAGTTCGGGACAGGGGGCCTATGGCTACACCTTC. Protein sequence: CASSSGQGAYGYTF.